The rows below give T cell receptor beta chains drawn from one sample of a study of lymphopenia after photon versus proton radiotherapy. Sequenced by immunoSEQ multiplex PCR; TCRdb stores in-frame clones only, minus some. There are about 30,000 clones in the sample; around 90% occur only once, and less than 7% lies in the top ten. Sequencing was performed on peripheral blood, taken from a patient treated with photon-based radiotherapy. Receptors were obtained from a woman between 45 and 60 years old with pancreatic cancer. Each CDR3 is given with its conserved first and last residue. D genes are given only for firm matches.

TRBJ2-6 | TRBV7-2 | NA | CASSPGGAGANVLTF
TRBJ2-7 | TRBV29-1 | TRBD1 | CSARTGPYEQYF
TRBJ2-2 | TRBV7-9 | NA | CASPRGGMTGAGTGELFF
TRBJ2-7 | TRBV21-1 | NA | CASRGPGGEQYF
TRBJ2-1 | TRBV6-1 | TRBD2 | CAGKGLAADDNEQFF
TRBJ2-7 | TRBV7-7 | TRBD2 | CASRISGTAYEQYF
TRBJ2-3 | TRBV30 | NA | CAWSVWGTSSTDTQYF
TRBJ1-1 | TRBV9 | NA | CASSVGDTRNTEAFF
TRBJ1-5 | TRBV19 | TRBD1 | CASSIETGQRNQPQHF
TRBJ2-7 | TRBV2 | NA | CASRRDKTYEQYF
TRBJ2-7 | TRBV7-2 | TRBD1 | CASSPRTGVGYEQYF
TRBJ1-3 | TRBV28 | NA | CASSIAGISGNTIYF
TRBJ2-2 | TRBV4-3 | NA | CASSRNGGPGELFF
TRBJ1-5 | TRBV11-2 | NA | CASSFPGMSQPQHF
TRBJ1-1 | TRBV6-5 | NA | CASSYTPKDTEAFF
TRBJ2-3 | TRBV13 | NA | CASSLKGRDTQYF
TRBJ2-3 | TRBV6-6 | NA | CASSYGTDTQYF
TRBJ2-5 | TRBV5-4 | NA | CASSPPGLKETQYF
TRBJ2-2 | TRBV15 | NA | CATSSTGQGNTGELFF
TRBJ1-5 | TRBV4-1 | NA | CASSQGERVFNQPQHF
TRBJ2-5 | TRBV6-1 | TRBD1 | CASSNNRGQETQYF
TRBJ1-4 | TRBV11-2 | NA | CASSLLEKLFF
TRBJ2-1 | TRBV2 | TRBD1 | CASRGQGVVNEQFF
TRBJ1-1 | TRBV18 | NA | CASSLGYLFGPEAFF
TRBJ2-7 | TRBV11-2 | TRBD1 | CASSPGQGAVTYEQYF
TRBJ2-3 | TRBV29-1 | NA | CSVFSPGQFSTDTQYF
TRBJ1-2 | TRBV5-1 | TRBD1 | CASSLDTGGGNYGYTF
TRBJ1-2 | TRBV6-5 | TRBD1 | CASRQGLAYGYTF
TRBJ2-4 | TRBV7-2 | TRBD2 | CASSPTSGRNIQYF
TRBJ1-1 | TRBV18 | NA | CASSPGPGGTEAFF
TRBJ2-1 | TRBV5-1 | NA | CASSLNYNEQFF
TRBJ1-1 | TRBV5-1 | NA | CASSLAENTEAFF
TRBJ2-5 | TRBV19 | NA | CASSIAAGPRETQYF
TRBJ2-3 | TRBV6-6 | NA | CASRGARPDTQYF